The rows below give T cell receptor beta chains drawn from one sample of a study of T cells in Graves' hyperthyroidism and ophthalmopathy. TCRdb passed the multiplex PCR reads through MiXCR, listing each CDR3 protein once. Among about 130,000 distinct CDR3 sequences listed, more than 20% were seen once. Sequencing was carried out using blood. The receptors stem from a woman aged 45-65 years with Graves' hyperthyroidism that later progressed to Graves' ophthalmopathy. Each CDR3 is given without its conserved first and last residue. A D gene is named only where the DNA matches it firmly. Expanded clones get a size class; other rows say once, few or many, or leave the size out.

abundance	v_gene	d_gene	j_gene	CDR3aa
many	TRBV20-1	-	TRBJ2-7	SARGRGAYEQY
-	TRBV3-1	-	TRBJ2-1	ASSHPDRKENEQF
many	TRBV30	TRBD2	TRBJ2-7	AWRGLADSYEQY
few	TRBV30	TRBD1	TRBJ2-5	AFLHRTGVKTQY
-	TRBV11-1	-	TRBJ2-5	ASSPTIRRETQY
-	TRBV28	TRBD2	TRBJ2-3	ASSSRTSGSNADTQY
-	TRBV29-1	-	TRBJ2-3	SVVRDWGPDTQY
many	TRBV2	TRBD1	TRBJ2-3	ASMGRGLTDTQY
-	TRBV12-3/TRBV12-4	TRBD1	TRBJ1-5	ASSPTGGTQPQH
-	TRBV7-6	-	TRBJ2-3	ASSLAGRGGTDTQY
many	TRBV3-1	-	TRBJ2-3	ASGYLGNSADTQY
many	TRBV10-3	-	TRBJ2-5	AISGSGRRVETQY
many	TRBV12-3/TRBV12-4	-	TRBJ2-2	ASSLDSTGELF
many	TRBV5-5	TRBD1	TRBJ1-2	ASSWVQGGQTPGYT
many	TRBV11-2	-	TRBJ2-6	ASSLAGANVLT
few	TRBV7-2	TRBD2	TRBJ2-7	ASSLDSGGNSYEQY
few	TRBV19	-	TRBJ1-1	ASSPRGEMNTEAF
few	TRBV13	TRBD2	TRBJ2-3	ASSQLKTSGNTDTQY
-	TRBV5-5	-	TRBJ2-1	ASSWDFHEQF
-	TRBV7-2	TRBD2	TRBJ2-5	ASSRGLAGLEETQY
-	TRBV10-2	-	TRBJ2-1	ASSETRGSYEQF
many	TRBV6-2/TRBV6-3	-	TRBJ2-5	ASGLRTQY
many	TRBV12-5	-	TRBJ2-4	ASGLISEDGAKNIQY
many	TRBV28	-	TRBJ1-5	ASSSRDQPQH
-	TRBV3-1	TRBD1	TRBJ2-3	ASSPQQGAKDTQY
many	TRBV7-2	TRBD1	TRBJ1-5	ASSLGDRGSQPQH
-	TRBV18	TRBD1	TRBJ1-1	ASSGGQAYTEAF
-	TRBV12-3/TRBV12-4	TRBD1	TRBJ1-1	ASRDRASNTEAF
many	TRBV10-3	-	TRBJ2-1	AISVPRSSYNEQF
few	TRBV7-9	-	TRBJ2-3	ASTPTSSTDTQY
many	TRBV18	-	TRBJ1-5	ASSQQGLYSNQPQH
many	TRBV5-1	-	TRBJ1-2	ASSKGISGNYGYT